This TCR beta chain appears in the sequencing data of a study of blood T cell repertoires in COVID-19. In the study overall: Samples came from the United States, Italy and Spain, spanning acute and convalescent COVID-19. PBMCs, B-cell-depleted T cells, or T cells provided the cDNA or gDNA that made up the material.

The V and J ends lost 6 bases and 7 bases respectively, with 15 bases between them. This CDR3 contains 14 residues. Germline V CDR1 and CDR2: MNHEY, SMNVEV (reference sequence). Original handling: It was from reference gene primer amplification that nucleated cell counts were estimated. Measured with immunoSEQ multiplex PCR; TCRdb has only the in-frame clones, and not every one. V, J and clone size are taken as reported in that table, and D and trimming were inferred from the DNA itself. The data show some 180,000 clones, more than 80% seen once. Sequencing input: peripheral blood. This clonotype was sampled from a woman aged 55-75 years with acute or convalescent COVID-19. V usage is TRBV27 and J usage is TRBJ1-4; maybe TRBD1 (6 bases). The CDR3 sequence is CASSPGGVGEKLFF. The CDR3 coding sequence is TGTGCCAGCAGCCCTGGGGGCGTTGGTGAAAAACTGTTTTTT.